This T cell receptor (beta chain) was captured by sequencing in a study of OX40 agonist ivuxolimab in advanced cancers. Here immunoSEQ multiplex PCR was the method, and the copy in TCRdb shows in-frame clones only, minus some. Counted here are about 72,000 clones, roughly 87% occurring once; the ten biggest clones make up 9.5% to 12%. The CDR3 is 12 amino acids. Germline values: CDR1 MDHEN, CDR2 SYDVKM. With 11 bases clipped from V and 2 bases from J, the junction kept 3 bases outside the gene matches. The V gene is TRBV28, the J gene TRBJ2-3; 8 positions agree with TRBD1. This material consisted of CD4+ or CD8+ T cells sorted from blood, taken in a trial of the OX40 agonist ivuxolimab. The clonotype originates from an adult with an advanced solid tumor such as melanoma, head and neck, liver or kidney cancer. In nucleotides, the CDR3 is TGTGCCGTGGACAGGGACACAGATACGCAGTATTTT. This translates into CAVDRDTDTQYF.